This T cell receptor beta chain was identified in a study of neurological immune-mediated disorders. The method for making cDNA was 5'RACE, and it used 10-nucleotide random UMIs. TCRdb analysed the 5' RACE reads with MiXCR anew, one entry per CDR3 protein. Among roughly 50,000 distinct CDR3 sequences, over 9.5% were seen once, and the ten largest hold around 9%. As for time point: longitudinal time-point 3. This clonotype was seen at least ten times. The V gene lost 3 bases and the J gene lost 0 bases, with 15 bases spanning the gap. CDR3 size: 17 residues. The germline CDR1 and CDR2 sequences are LNHNV and YYDKDF (reference sequence).

V gene TRBV15 combines with J gene TRBJ2-1; tentatively, D is TRBD2 (6 bases). This sequence originates from a male donor with HTLV-1-associated myelopathy (HAM/TSP). Source material: PBMCs. The CDR3 protein is CATSRGGPQSSYNEQFF. CDR3 nucleotide sequence: TGTGCCACCAGCAGGGGGGGACCACAAAGCTCCTACAATGAGCAGTTCTTC.